The rows below give T cell receptor beta chains drawn from one sample of a study of radiation and T cells in renal cell carcinoma. Measured with immunoSEQ multiplex PCR; TCRdb has only the in-frame clones, and not every one. The sample contains 150,000 or so clones, roughly 87% of which appear only once. Sequenced here: blood, sampled from a patient whose treatment included radiotherapy and nephrectomy. The receptor source for this set is a woman aged 50 to 60 with renal cell carcinoma. CDR3s include the opening cysteine and the closing phenylalanine or tryptophan. The D gene is left open where the match is weak. Only part of the rows carry a size: once, few, many, or a class if the clone is expanded.

D gene,V gene,clone size,J gene,CDR3 protein,CDR3 DNA
NA,TRBV27,NA,TRBJ1-5,CASSGGNQPQHF,TGTGCCAGCAGCGGCGGGAATCAGCCCCAGCATTTT
TRBD1,TRBV6-1,NA,TRBJ2-7,CASTPGTVFYEQYF,TGTGCCAGCACTCCCGGGACAGTCTTCTACGAGCAGTACTTC
NA,TRBV19,few,TRBJ1-2,CASSMRRVDYGYTF,TGTGCCAGTAGTATGCGCAGGGTCGACTATGGCTACACCTTC
NA,TRBV21-1,NA,TRBJ1-5,CASSKVSGGDGDNQPQHF,TGTGCCAGCAGCAAAGTTAGTGGAGGGGATGGGGACAATCAGCCCCAGCATTTT
TRBD1,TRBV2,NA,TRBJ2-1,CASRKGEGQGAYNEQFF,TGTGCCAGCAGGAAGGGAGAAGGACAGGGTGCCTACAATGAGCAGTTCTTC
NA,TRBV5-1,NA,TRBJ1-2,CASRPSEGTNYGYTF,TGCGCCAGCAGGCCCTCGGAAGGGACAAACTATGGCTACACCTTC
NA,TRBV7-9,once,TRBJ2-2,CASSRMGAGELFF,TGTGCCAGCAGCCGTATGGGGGCCGGGGAGCTGTTTTTT
TRBD2,TRBV4-3,NA,TRBJ2-1,CASSRSIPSGGGDSVEQFF,TGCGCCAGCAGCCGCTCAATCCCCTCCGGCGGGGGGGATTCGGTTGAGCAGTTCTTC
NA,TRBV19,NA,TRBJ2-2,CASSPDWNTGELFF,TGTGCCAGTAGTCCTGACTGGAACACCGGGGAGCTGTTTTTT
NA,TRBV4-1,NA,TRBJ2-5,CASSQVGARKETQYF,TGCGCCAGCAGCCAAGTGGGTGCTAGAAAAGAGACCCAGTACTTC
NA,TRBV4-1,NA,TRBJ1-5,CASSQPFSNQPQHF,TGCGCCAGCAGCCAGCCTTTTAGCAATCAGCCCCAGCATTTT
NA,TRBV7-2,NA,TRBJ1-1,CASSLSSRVNTEAFF,TGTGCCAGCAGCTTGTCTTCCAGGGTGAACACTGAAGCTTTCTTT
TRBD1,TRBV25-1,NA,TRBJ2-7,CASSNRDRVYEQYF,TGTGCCAGCAGTAACCGGGACAGGGTGTACGAGCAGTACTTC
NA,TRBV7-2,NA,TRBJ1-5,CASSLADGNQPQHF,TGTGCCAGCAGCTTAGCTGACGGCAATCAGCCCCAGCATTTT
NA,TRBV7-2,NA,TRBJ2-7,CASNKQGTSYEQYF,TGTGCCAGCAACAAACAGGGTACCTCCTACGAGCAGTACTTC
NA,TRBV21-1,NA,TRBJ2-4,CASSKEAGQGVAKNIQYF,TGTGCCAGCAGCAAAGAGGCGGGACAGGGGGTAGCCAAAAACATTCAGTACTTC
NA,TRBV6-5,NA,TRBJ1-1,CASRRAGTASAEAFF,TGTGCCAGCCGGAGGGCGGGTACCGCTTCGGCTGAAGCTTTCTTT
NA,TRBV25-1,NA,TRBJ1-2,CASSSTVGTGVNYGYTF,TGTGCCAGCAGCTCTACTGTGGGAACTGGTGTTAACTATGGCTACACCTTC
NA,TRBV14,NA,TRBJ2-1,CASSQSPGLLNEQFF,TGTGCCAGCAGCCAGTCACCGGGACTTCTTAATGAGCAGTTCTTC
TRBD1,TRBV19,NA,TRBJ1-2,CASIGTGGGYTF,TGTGCCAGTATTGGGACAGGGGGCGGCTACACCTTC
NA,TRBV2,NA,TRBJ1-3,CASSVGRDSGNTIYF,TGTGCCAGCAGTGTAGGCCGCGATTCTGGAAACACCATATATTTT
NA,TRBV5-1,NA,TRBJ2-1,CASSNGGEYNEQFF,TGCGCCAGCAGCAACGGGGGCGAATACAATGAGCAGTTCTTC
NA,TRBV20-1,NA,TRBJ2-3,CSAKRTDTQYF,TGCAGTGCCAAGCGCACAGATACGCAGTATTTT
TRBD1,TRBV4-1,NA,TRBJ2-3,CASSYNRGPTDTQYF,TGCGCCAGCAGCTACAACAGGGGGCCGACAGATACGCAGTATTTT
NA,TRBV9,NA,TRBJ2-2,CASSSGGAARELFF,TGTGCCAGCAGCTCCGGGGGCGCGGCTCGGGAGCTGTTTTTT
NA,TRBV12-5,NA,TRBJ2-5,CASLAQETQYF,TGTGCTAGTCTGGCCCAAGAGACCCAGTACTTC
NA,TRBV11-2,NA,TRBJ2-6,CASSPSGANVLTF,TGTGCCAGCAGCCCCTCTGGGGCCAACGTCCTGACTTTC
NA,TRBV29-1,NA,TRBJ2-7,CSVRWQGSYEQYF,TGCAGCGTTAGGTGGCAGGGGTCCTACGAGCAGTACTTC
NA,TRBV7-2,NA,TRBJ1-1,CASSLYGTEAFF,TGTGCCAGCAGCTTGTACGGGACTGAAGCTTTCTTT
TRBD1,TRBV9,NA,TRBJ1-4,CASSVDWTGVTNEKLFF,TGTGCCAGCAGCGTAGATTGGACAGGGGTAACTAATGAAAAACTGTTTTTT
NA,TRBV14,NA,TRBJ2-4,CASSQATLLAKNIQYF,TGTGCCAGCAGCCAAGCCACCCTCTTGGCCAAAAACATTCAGTACTTC
TRBD1,TRBV10-3,NA,TRBJ2-7,CAISPGQSSYEQYF,TGTGCCATCAGTCCGGGACAGAGCTCCTACGAGCAGTACTTC
NA,TRBV21-1,NA,TRBJ1-2,CASGYIYGYTF,TGTGCCAGCGGCTACATCTATGGCTACACCTTC
NA,TRBV19,NA,TRBJ1-1,CASSAESAWGMNTEAFF,TGTGCCAGTAGTGCCGAGTCCGCGTGGGGTATGAACACTGAAGCTTTCTTT
NA,TRBV5-1,NA,TRBJ2-3,CASSLGEDTQYF,TGCGCCAGCAGCTTGGGGGAAGATACGCAGTATTTT
TRBD1,TRBV5-1,NA,TRBJ1-4,CASSPQTGEYYEKLFF,TGCGCCAGCAGCCCTCAGACAGGGGAGTATTATGAAAAACTGTTTTTT
NA,TRBV7-9,NA,TRBJ2-3,CASSLRGRGSTDTQYF,TGTGCCAGCAGCTTAAGAGGGAGGGGGAGCACAGATACGCAGTATTTT
TRBD1,TRBV19,NA,TRBJ1-5,CASRQSTGGGNQPQHF,TGTGCCAGCCGTCAATCTACAGGGGGGGGGAATCAGCCCCAGCATTTT
TRBD1,TRBV5-1,NA,TRBJ2-7,CASSLGQGANEQYF,TGCGCCAGCAGCTTAGGACAGGGAGCGAACGAGCAGTACTTC
TRBD1,TRBV6-1,NA,TRBJ2-7,CASSDSGQPTYEQYF,TGTGCCAGCAGTGATTCGGGACAGCCTACCTACGAGCAGTACTTC
NA,TRBV7-2,NA,TRBJ1-5,CASRAGGGGNQPQHF,TGTGCCAGCAGAGCCGGGGGTGGTGGCAATCAGCCCCAGCATTTT
NA,TRBV4-3,once,TRBJ1-2,CASSQDPRDDYGYTF,TGCGCCAGCAGCCAAGATCCCCGGGATGACTATGGCTACACCTTC
NA,TRBV18,NA,TRBJ2-7,CASSPASYEQYF,TGTGCCAGCTCACCAGCCAGCTACGAGCAGTACTTC
NA,TRBV29-1,few,TRBJ1-2,CSVGTGRVYTF,TGCAGCGTTGGAACAGGAAGGGTATACACCTTC
NA,TRBV4-2,NA,TRBJ2-7,CASSQATTTAAYEQYF,TGTGCCAGCAGCCAAGCCACAACGACAGCAGCCTACGAGCAGTACTTC
NA,TRBV4-3,NA,TRBJ2-1,CASSQDGSTNEQFF,TGCGCCAGCAGCCAAGATGGAAGTACCAATGAGCAGTTCTTC
NA,TRBV18,NA,TRBJ2-5,CASSPAQETQYF,TGTGCCAGCTCACCCGCCCAAGAGACCCAGTACTTC
NA,TRBV11-2,NA,TRBJ2-2,CASSLGGWQGITGELFF,TGTGCCAGCAGCTTAGGGGGGTGGCAGGGGATCACCGGGGAGCTGTTTTTT
NA,TRBV7-2,NA,TRBJ1-5,CASSPSNNQPQHF,TGTGCCAGCAGCCCGAGTAATAATCAGCCCCAGCATTTT
TRBD2,TRBV2,NA,TRBJ2-1,CASSETLAGDSSSYNEQFF,TGTGCCAGCAGTGAGACTCTAGCGGGGGACTCCAGCTCCTACAATGAGCAGTTCTTC
TRBD1,TRBV11-2,NA,TRBJ2-3,CASSRFGQGGTDTQYF,TGTGCCAGCAGCCGTTTCGGACAGGGAGGCACAGATACGCAGTATTTT
NA,TRBV4-1,NA,TRBJ2-1,CASSQDDGGTYNEQFF,TGCGCCAGCAGCCAAGATGACGGGGGAACCTACAATGAGCAGTTCTTC
TRBD1,TRBV10-3,NA,TRBJ2-1,CAISEQGAGYEQFF,TGTGCCATCAGTGAACAGGGGGCCGGGTATGAGCAGTTCTTC
NA,TRBV29-1,NA,TRBJ2-7,CSVGTFSSYEQYF,TGCAGCGTTGGGACCTTTAGCTCCTACGAGCAGTACTTC
NA,TRBV7-3,NA,TRBJ1-1,CASSPGTSENTEAFF,TGTGCCAGCAGCCCCGGGACATCGGAAAACACTGAAGCTTTCTTT
NA,TRBV9,NA,TRBJ1-2,CASSDRTGQGYTF,TGTGCCAGCAGCGATCGGACTGGCCAGGGCTACACCTTC
NA,TRBV5-1,NA,TRBJ1-1,CASSTPSNTEAFF,TGCGCCAGTTCGACCCCATCGAACACTGAAGCTTTCTTT
NA,TRBV2,NA,TRBJ2-1,CASRDHRAGYNEQFF,TGTGCCAGCAGGGACCACAGGGCCGGCTACAATGAGCAGTTCTTC
TRBD2,TRBV9,NA,TRBJ2-2,CASSVAGLAGGPLGELFF,TGTGCCAGCAGCGTAGCGGGACTAGCGGGGGGGCCACTCGGGGAGCTGTTTTTT